This T cell receptor beta chain was found in a study of vaccination effects on CD4 cells after COVID-19. ViraFEST used viral peptide pools to expand antigen-specific CD4+ T cells before sequencing. The culture ran for roughly ten days before CD4+ T cells were isolated. Nucleocapsid antibody tests were negative, and the vaccine recipients had no prior SARS-CoV-2 infection. With approximately 9.8 ug/ml peptides and around 9.6 IU/ml IL-2, a few million PBMC per well were cultured. Notes on this clone: The antigen is not known.

The study's findings and limits: Nearly all vaccine-induced clones in healthy recipients recognized only SARS-CoV-2. Clones induced by infection and by vaccine showed marked clonal contraction late after vaccination.

The CDR3 consists of 14 residues. V was pared by 10 bases and J by 5 bases, with 10 bases of the junction left unmatched. The germline V gene has CDR1 MNHEY and CDR2 SMNVEV (reference sequence). TCRdb's table, derived via immunoSEQ multiplex PCR, lists solely in-frame clones and lacks some. The sample lists tens of thousands of clones, more than 60% seen once, with roughly 20% in the top ten. The TCR originated in a human donor who received a COVID-19 vaccine. The chain uses TRBV27 and TRBJ1-2; TRBD1 agrees at 10 bases. The sequences come from CD4+ T cells from PBMCs cultured with SARS-CoV-2 spike peptides, collected before COVID-19 vaccination. The CDR3 here is CAIRDRGREYGYTF. The CDR3 DNA is TGTGCCATCCGGGACAGGGGCCGGGAATATGGCTACACCTTC.